Described below is a single T cell receptor (beta chain) sequence and its context. The antigen is unknown. At one boundary the junction diverges from the germline segment, which might be a read error. The data are from a study of beta chain features in type 1 diabetes. Study findings and constraints: Shorter TCRB CDR3s, moderately but significantly so, were found in Type 1 diabetes patients in all four CD4+ subsets.

The entirety of the isolated RNA underwent reverse transcription, so expressed TCRB transcripts were sequenced. Using immunoSEQ multiplex PCR, the repertoire was profiled, and TCRdb retains in-frame clones only, with some absent. Here the sample spans about 650,000 clones, around 12% being singletons. The germline V gene encodes CDR1 SNHLY and CDR2 FYNNEI. CDR3 length equals 15 residues. The chain carries TRBV2 and TRBJ1-6, with D perhaps TRBD1 (5 bases). The sequenced sample consisted of naive CD4+ T cells from blood. This receptor was taken from a man aged 25-40 years with type 1 diabetes. The CDR3 DNA reads as TGTGCCAGCAGTAAAGCGGGACGGTATAATTCACCCCTCCACTTT. Translating gives CASSKAGRYNSPLHF.